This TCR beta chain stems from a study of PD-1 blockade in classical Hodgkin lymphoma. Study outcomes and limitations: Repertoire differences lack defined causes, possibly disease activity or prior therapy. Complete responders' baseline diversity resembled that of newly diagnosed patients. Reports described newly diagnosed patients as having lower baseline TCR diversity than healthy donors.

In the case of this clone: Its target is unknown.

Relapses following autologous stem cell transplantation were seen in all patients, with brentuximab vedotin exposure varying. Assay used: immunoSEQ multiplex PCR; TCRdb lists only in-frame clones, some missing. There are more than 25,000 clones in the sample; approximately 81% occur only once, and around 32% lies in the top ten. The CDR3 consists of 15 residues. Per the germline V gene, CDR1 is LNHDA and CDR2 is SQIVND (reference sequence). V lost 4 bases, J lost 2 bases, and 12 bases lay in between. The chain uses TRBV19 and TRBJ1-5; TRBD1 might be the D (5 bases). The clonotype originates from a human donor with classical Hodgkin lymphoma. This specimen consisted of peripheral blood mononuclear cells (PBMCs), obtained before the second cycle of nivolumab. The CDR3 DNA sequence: TGTGCCAGTAGTAGAGGGGTTTTTCGCAATCAGCCCCAGCATTTT. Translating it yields CASSRGVFRNQPQHF.